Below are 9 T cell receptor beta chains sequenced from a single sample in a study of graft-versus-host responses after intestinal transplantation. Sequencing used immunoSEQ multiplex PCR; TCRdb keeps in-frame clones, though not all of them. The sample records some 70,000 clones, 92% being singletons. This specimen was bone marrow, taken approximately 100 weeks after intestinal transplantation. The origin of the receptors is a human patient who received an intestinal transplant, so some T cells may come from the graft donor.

CDR3 nucleotides: TGTGCCAGCAGCTTACTCATTAGCGGCACAGATACGCAGTATTTT. The encoded protein is CASSLLISGTDTQYF. The V and J genes are TRBV7-9 and TRBJ2-3; possible D gene TRBD2, 5 bases. The V end was cut by 2 bases, the J end by 1 base, with 10 bases between. The CDR3 covers 15 residues. The germline V gene encodes CDR1 SEHNR and CDR2 FQNEAQ (reference sequence).

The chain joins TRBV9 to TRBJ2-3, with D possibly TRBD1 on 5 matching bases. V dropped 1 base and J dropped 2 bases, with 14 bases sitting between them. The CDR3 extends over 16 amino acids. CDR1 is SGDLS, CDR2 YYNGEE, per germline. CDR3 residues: CASSVFGQGDTDTQYF. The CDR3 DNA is TGTGCCAGCAGCGTATTTGGCCAGGGCGACACAGATACGCAGTATTTT.

Here the CDR3 DNA reads TGTGCCAGCAGTTCAAATCTATGGGGGCAAAAGATTCAGCCCCAGCATTTT. It yields the protein CASSSNLWGQKIQPQHF. This chain links TRBV28 with TRBJ1-5; D perhaps matches TRBD1 (6 bases). Looked up from germline, CDR1 is MDHEN and CDR2 is SYDVKM. The CDR3 sequence is 17 residues long. The germline V and J ends were trimmed by 4 bases and 6 bases, with 22 bases remaining between them.

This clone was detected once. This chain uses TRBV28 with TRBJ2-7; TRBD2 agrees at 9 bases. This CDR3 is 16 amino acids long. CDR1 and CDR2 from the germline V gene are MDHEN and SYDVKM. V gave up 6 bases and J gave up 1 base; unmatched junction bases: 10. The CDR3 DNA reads TGTGCCAGCAGCGCATACTATACTAGCGGGTCCTACGAGCAGTACTTC. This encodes CASSAYYTSGSYEQYF.

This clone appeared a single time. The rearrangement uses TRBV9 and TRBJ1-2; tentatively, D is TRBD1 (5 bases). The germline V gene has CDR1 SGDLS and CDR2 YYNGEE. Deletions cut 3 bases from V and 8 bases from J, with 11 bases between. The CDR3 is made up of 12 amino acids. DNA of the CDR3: TGTGCCAGCAGCGGCGGGACCAGAGGCTACACCTTC. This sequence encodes CASSGGTRGYTF.

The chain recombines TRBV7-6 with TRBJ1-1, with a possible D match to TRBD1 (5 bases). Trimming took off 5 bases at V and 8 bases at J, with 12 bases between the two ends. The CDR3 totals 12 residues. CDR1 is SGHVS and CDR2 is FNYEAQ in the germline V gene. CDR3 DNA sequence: TGTGCCAGCAGCCCCACCCAGGGAGAAGCTTTCTTT. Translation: CASSPTQGEAFF.

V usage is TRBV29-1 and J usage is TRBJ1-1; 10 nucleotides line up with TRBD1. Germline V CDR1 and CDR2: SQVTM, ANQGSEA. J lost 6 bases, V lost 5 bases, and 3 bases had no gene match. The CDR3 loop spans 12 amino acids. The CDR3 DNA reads TGCAGCGTTATGGGACAGGGGCCTGAAGCTTTCTTT. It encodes CSVMGQGPEAFF.

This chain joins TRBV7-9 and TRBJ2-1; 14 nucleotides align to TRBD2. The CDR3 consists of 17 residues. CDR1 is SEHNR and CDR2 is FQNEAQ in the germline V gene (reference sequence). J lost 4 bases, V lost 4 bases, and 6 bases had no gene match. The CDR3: CASSSGLAGVKYNEQFF. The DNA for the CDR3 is TGTGCCAGCAGCTCGGGACTAGCGGGAGTAAAGTACAATGAGCAGTTCTTC.

The CDR3 is CASSPDSARQGCTF. DNA of the CDR3: TGTGCCAGCAGTCCCGATTCAGCGAGACAGGGTTGCACCTTC. This chain links TRBV2 with TRBJ1-2; TRBD1 agrees at 7 bases. Losses at the gene ends were 5 bases for V and 13 bases for J; bases not matched to a gene: 16. The CDR3 contains 14 residues. The V gene's germline CDR1 is SNHLY and CDR2 FYNNEI.